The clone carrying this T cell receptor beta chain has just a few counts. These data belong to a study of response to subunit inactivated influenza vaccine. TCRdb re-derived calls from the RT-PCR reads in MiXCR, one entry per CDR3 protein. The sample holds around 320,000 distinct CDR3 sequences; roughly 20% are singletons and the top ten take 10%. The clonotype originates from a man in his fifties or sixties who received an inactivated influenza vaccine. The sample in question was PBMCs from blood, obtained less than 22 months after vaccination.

As DNA, the CDR3 is TGCGCCAGCAGCTTGTCCCAGGGGCCTACTGAAGCTTTCTTT. It encodes CASSLSQGPTEAFF. J is TRBJ1-1 and V is TRBV5-1, with D maybe TRBD1 (6 bases). The germline V and J ends were trimmed by 1 base and 5 bases, with 12 bases remaining between them. The CDR3 runs to 14 residues. Germline V CDR1 and CDR2: SGHRS, YFSETQ.